This entry describes one TCR beta chain. This record belongs to a study of blood T cell repertoires in COVID-19. Clones were read by immunoSEQ multiplex PCR, and TCRdb kept only the in-frame ones, dropping some. The table shows 130,000 to 150,000 clones, with over 80% occurring only once. The CDR3 runs 16 residues. V shed 6 bases and J shed 3 bases, with 18 bases lying between them. Looked up from germline, CDR1 is SGHAT and CDR2 is FQNNGV. The cohort comprised adults aged roughly 18 to 95 years residing in under 25 US areas. Sample: PBMCs or T cells enriched from blood (not recorded which). The V gene is TRBV11-2, the J gene TRBJ2-1, with a weak D call TRBD1 (5 bases). This clonotype originated in a woman aged 50 to 60 who had been exposed to COVID-19. CDR3 protein: CASSQGRQTVYNEQFF. The DNA of the CDR3 is TGTGCCAGCAGTCAGGGCAGGCAGACAGTCTACAATGAGCAGTTCTTC.